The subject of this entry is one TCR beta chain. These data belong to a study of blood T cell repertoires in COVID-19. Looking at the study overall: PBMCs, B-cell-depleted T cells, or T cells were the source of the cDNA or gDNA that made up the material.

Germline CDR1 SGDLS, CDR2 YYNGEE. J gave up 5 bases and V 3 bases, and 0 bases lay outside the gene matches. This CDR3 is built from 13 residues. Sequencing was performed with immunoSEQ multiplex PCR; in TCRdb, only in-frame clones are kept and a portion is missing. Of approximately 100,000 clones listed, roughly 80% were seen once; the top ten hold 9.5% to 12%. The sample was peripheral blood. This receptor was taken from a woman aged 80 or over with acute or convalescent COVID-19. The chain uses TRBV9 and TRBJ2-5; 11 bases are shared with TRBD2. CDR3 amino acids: CASSASGRETQYF. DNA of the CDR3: TGTGCCAGCAGCGCTAGCGGGAGGGAGACCCAGTACTTC. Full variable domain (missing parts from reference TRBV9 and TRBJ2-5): DSGVTQTPKHLITATGQRVTLRCSPRSGDLSVYWYQQSLDQGLQFLIQYYNGEERAKGNILERFSAQQFPDLHSELNLSSLELGDSALYFCASSASGRETQYFGPGTRLLVL.